A single T cell receptor (beta chain) is shown here with its context. Its antigen is as yet unknown. This sample was taken from a study of T cell responses to AZD1222 COVID-19 vaccine. Study-level points and caveats: Every sample of the repertoires postdated the peak T cell response. Spike-specific TCR breadth and depth rose after two AZD1222 doses.

Sequencing used immunoSEQ multiplex PCR; TCRdb keeps in-frame clones, though not all of them. The sample lists roughly 110,000 clones, about 90% occurring once. Pooled in the analysis were second doses at about 4 or about 12 weeks. CDR1 and CDR2 (germline): PRHDT, FYEKMQ (reference sequence). The CDR3 length is 19 residues. V lost 2 bases to trimming and J lost 0 bases; unmatched junction nucleotides: 12. The receptor was isolated from an adult who received the AZD1222 COVID-19 vaccine. The source was peripheral blood, collected 28 days after the second AZD1222 dose. The V call is TRBV13, the J call TRBJ2-5, with 10 positions matching TRBD2. As DNA, the CDR3 is TGTGCCAGCAGCTTAAAGTACAGCGGGGGGGCCCGGTACCAAGAGACCCAGTACTTC. Protein product: CASSLKYSGGARYQETQYF.